This T cell receptor (beta chain) was identified during a study of blood T cell repertoires in COVID-19. The wider study: Whether acute or convalescent, the COVID-19 samples came from the United States, Italy and Spain. Sources were T cells, B-cell-depleted T cells, or PBMCs; the material itself was cDNA or gDNA.

Seattle-derived patients entered the study during active infection and were followed longitudinally. The germline gives CDR1 SGHAT, CDR2 FQNNGV. V was trimmed by 0 bases and J by 0 bases, leaving 6 bases between them. This CDR3 is built from 15 residues. Original processing methods: Amplifying reference gene primers gave estimates of nucleated cell counts. Measured with immunoSEQ multiplex PCR; TCRdb has only the in-frame clones, and not every one. V, J and clone size derive from that table, while D and trimming were established from the DNA sequence. The table lists approximately 290,000 clones, approximately 89% of them singletons, with around 10% in the top ten.

The chain joins TRBV11-2 to TRBJ2-1; the D gene is possibly TRBD1 (6 bases). The receptor comes from a woman younger than 45 with COVID-19, enrolled during active disease. The source material was peripheral blood. This CDR3 reads CASSLDRGSYNEQFF. The CDR3 bases are TGTGCCAGCAGCTTAGACAGGGGCTCCTACAATGAGCAGTTCTTC.